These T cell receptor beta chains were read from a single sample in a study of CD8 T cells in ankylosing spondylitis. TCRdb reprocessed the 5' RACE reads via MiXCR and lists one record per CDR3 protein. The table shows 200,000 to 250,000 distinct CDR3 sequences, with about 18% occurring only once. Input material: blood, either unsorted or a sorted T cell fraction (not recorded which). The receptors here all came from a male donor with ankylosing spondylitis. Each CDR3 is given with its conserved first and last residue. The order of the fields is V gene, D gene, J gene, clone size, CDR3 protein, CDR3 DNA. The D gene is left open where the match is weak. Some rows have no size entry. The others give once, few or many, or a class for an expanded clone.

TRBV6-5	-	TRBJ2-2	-	CASSYSMTGELFF	TGTGCCAGCAGTTATTCAATGACTGGGGAGCTGTTTTTT
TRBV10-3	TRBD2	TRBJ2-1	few	CAISDRLAGEQFF	TGTGCCATCAGTGATCGGCTAGCGGGGGAGCAGTTCTTC
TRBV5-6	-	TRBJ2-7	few	CASSPGASTYEQYF	TGTGCCAGCAGTCCGGGGGCGAGCACCTACGAGCAGTACTTC
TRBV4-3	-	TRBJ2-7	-	CASSQDFTGDKSYEQYF	TGCGCCAGCAGCCAAGATTTTACAGGCGACAAATCCTACGAGCAGTACTTC
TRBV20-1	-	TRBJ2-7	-	CSARDTKRTSSYEQYF	TGCAGTGCTAGAGATACGAAGCGGACCTCCTCCTACGAGCAGTACTTC
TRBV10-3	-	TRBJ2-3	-	CAISEGTTDTQYF	TGTGCCATCAGTGAAGGGACAACAGATACGCAGTATTTT
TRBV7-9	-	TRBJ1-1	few	CASSFITDPRRSEAFF	TGTGCCAGCAGCTTCATAACAGACCCTAGGAGGTCTGAAGCTTTCTTT
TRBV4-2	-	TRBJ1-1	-	CASSQEGALNTEAFF	TGTGCCAGCAGCCAAGAGGGGGCCCTGAACACTGAAGCTTTCTTT
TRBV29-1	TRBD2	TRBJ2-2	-	CSVVLAGGQANTGELFF	TGCAGCGTTGTACTGGCGGGGGGACAAGCAAACACCGGGGAGCTGTTTTTT
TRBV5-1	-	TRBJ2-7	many	CASSFGRGAYEQYF	TGCGCCAGCAGCTTCGGAAGGGGAGCCTACGAGCAGTACTTC
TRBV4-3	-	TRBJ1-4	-	CASSQDRHNEKLFF	TGCGCCAGCAGCCAAGACAGACATAATGAAAAACTGTTTTTT
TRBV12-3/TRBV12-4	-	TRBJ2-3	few	CASTLLWGVSDTQYF	TGTGCCAGCACCCTCCTTTGGGGGGTTTCGGATACGCAGTATTTT
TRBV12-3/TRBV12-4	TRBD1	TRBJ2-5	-	CASSFRTGQETQYF	TGTGCCAGCAGTTTCCGGACAGGCCAAGAGACCCAGTACTTC
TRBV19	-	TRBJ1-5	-	CASSMEGNNQPQHF	TGTGCCAGTAGTATGGAAGGAAATAATCAGCCCCAGCATTTT
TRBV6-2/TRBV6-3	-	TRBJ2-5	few	CASSSITETEETQYF	TGTGCCAGCAGTTCAATTACCGAGACGGAAGAGACCCAGTACTTC
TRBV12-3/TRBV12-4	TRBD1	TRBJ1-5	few	CASSPGQAGQPQHF	TGTGCCAGCAGCCCCGGACAGGCTGGTCAGCCCCAGCATTTT
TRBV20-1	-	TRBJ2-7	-	CSASVGSSYEQYF	TGCAGTGCTAGTGTCGGCAGCTCCTACGAGCAGTACTTC
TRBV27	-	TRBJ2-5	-	CASSLRGVGETQYF	TGTGCCAGCAGTCTCAGGGGTGTGGGAGAGACCCAGTACTTC
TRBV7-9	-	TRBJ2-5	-	CASSFTGEETQYF	TGTGCCAGCAGCTTTACGGGGGAAGAGACCCAGTACTTC
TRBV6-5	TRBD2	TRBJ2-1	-	CASSSVAGQNVEQFF	TGTGCCAGCAGTTCAGTAGCGGGTCAAAACGTTGAGCAGTTCTTC
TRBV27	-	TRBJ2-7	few	CASSLFPERPYEQYF	TGTGCCAGCAGTTTATTTCCAGAAAGGCCCTACGAGCAGTACTTC
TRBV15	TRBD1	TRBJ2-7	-	CATSGPGQGSYEQYF	TGTGCCACCAGCGGGCCGGGACAGGGATCTTACGAGCAGTACTTC
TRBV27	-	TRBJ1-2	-	CASSSPGRGGISYGYTF	TGTGCCAGCAGTTCCCCCGGGCGCGGGGGGATCTCCTATGGCTACACCTTC
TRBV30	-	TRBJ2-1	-	CAWETGSGNEQFF	TGTGCCTGGGAAACGGGGTCCGGGAATGAGCAGTTCTTC
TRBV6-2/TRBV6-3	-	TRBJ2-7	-	CASSYVLVGSGGQPYEQYF	TGTGCCAGCAGTTACGTATTGGTGGGTTCCGGGGGACAACCCTACGAGCAGTACTTC
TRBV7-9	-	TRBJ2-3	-	CASSYPEARETDTQYF	TGTGCCAGCAGCTATCCCGAGGCCAGGGAAACAGATACGCAGTATTTT
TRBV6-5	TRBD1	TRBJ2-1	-	CASSYFTEGQVYNEQFF	TGTGCCAGCAGTTACTTCACCGAGGGACAGGTCTACAATGAGCAGTTCTTC
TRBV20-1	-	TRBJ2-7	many	CSALYPDSTWEQYF	TGCAGTGCGCTCTATCCGGACTCTACTTGGGAGCAGTACTTC
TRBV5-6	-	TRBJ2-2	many	CASSLGTLNTGELFF	TGTGCCAGCAGCTTGGGGACTTTGAACACCGGGGAGCTGTTTTTT
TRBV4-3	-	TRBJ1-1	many	CASSQDLGQMNTEAFF	TGCGCCAGCAGCCAAGATCTTGGACAGATGAACACTGAAGCTTTCTTT
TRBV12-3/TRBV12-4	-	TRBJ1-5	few	CASSSSVGNQPQHF	TGTGCCAGCAGTTCGAGCGTTGGCAATCAGCCCCAGCATTTT